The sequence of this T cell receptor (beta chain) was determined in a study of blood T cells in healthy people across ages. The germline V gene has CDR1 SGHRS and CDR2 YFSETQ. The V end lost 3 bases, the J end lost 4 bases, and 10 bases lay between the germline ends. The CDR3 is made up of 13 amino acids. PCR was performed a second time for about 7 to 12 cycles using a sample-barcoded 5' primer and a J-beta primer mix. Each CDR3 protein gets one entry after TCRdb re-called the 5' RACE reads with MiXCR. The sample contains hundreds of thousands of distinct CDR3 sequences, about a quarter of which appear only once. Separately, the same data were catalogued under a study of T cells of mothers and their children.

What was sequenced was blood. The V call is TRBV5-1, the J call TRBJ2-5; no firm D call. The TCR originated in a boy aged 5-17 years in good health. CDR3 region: CASSSDTGETQYF. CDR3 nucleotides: TGCGCCAGCAGCTCAGATACGGGAGAGACCCAGTACTTC.